A single sample gave rise to the 10 T cell receptor beta chains below, sequenced in a study of T cell clones after liver transplantation. The table came from immunoSEQ multiplex PCR; TCRdb's copy has only in-frame clones and leaves some out. The sample holds about 120,000 clones, 90% seen once. The sequencing here drew on CD4+ T cells from blood, taken 12 months after liver transplant. These receptors were obtained from a human patient who received a liver transplant. Some T cells here may be from the graft donor.

This sequence joins TRBV12-5 and TRBJ1-4, with a tentative D call TRBD1 (6 bases). Trimming cost V 7 bases and J 7 bases, with 16 bases left between them. Per germline, CDR1 LGHNT and CDR2 FRNRAP. The CDR3 runs to 14 residues. Written as DNA, the CDR3 is TGTGCTAGTGCCCCCGGGAGGGGGTTTGAAAAACTGTTTTTT. It yields the protein CASAPGRGFEKLFF.

The J gene is TRBJ2-5, the V gene TRBV4-3; D possibly corresponds to TRBD2 (5 bases). The CDR3 covers 14 residues. Trimming left V 4 bases short and J 3 bases short, with 12 bases between. Looked up from germline, CDR1 is LGHNA and CDR2 is YSLEER. This CDR3 is CASSRQAEEETQYF. The CDR3 DNA is TGCGCCAGCAGCCGACAAGCGGAGGAAGAGACCCAGTACTTC.

The chain is built from TRBV6-1 and TRBJ1-2; the D is unclear. CDR3 length: 13 amino acids. Germline CDR1 is MNHNS and CDR2 is SASEGT. V lost 6 bases and J 3 bases, leaving 11 bases between the germline ends. The CDR3 DNA reads as TGTGCCAGCAGAGGCCCTGGGGACTATGGCTACACCTTC. Translation gives CASRGPGDYGYTF.

The chain joins TRBV5-4 to TRBJ2-3, with 9 nucleotides matching TRBD1. The CDR3 is 16 residues long. The V gene end was trimmed by 0 bases and the J gene end by 7 bases; junction bases not matched to a gene: 9. Germline CDR1 SGHNT, CDR2 YYREEE (reference sequence). CDR3 sequence (DNA): TGTGCCAGCAGCTTGGACAGGGGGCTGGGATCGAATACGCAGTATTTT. As protein: CASSLDRGLGSNTQYF.

Relative to its sample, this clone is medium-sized. The chain joins TRBV29-1 to TRBJ1-1; 8 bases align to TRBD1. There are 13 residues in the CDR3. Germline CDR1 SQVTM, CDR2 ANQGSEA. Trimming took 7 bases from V and 1 from J; bases not matched to a gene: 5. CDR3 sequence reads: CSGQGAANTEAFF. The CDR3 DNA sequence: TGCAGCGGCCAGGGGGCGGCGAACACTGAAGCTTTCTTT.

The V and J genes are TRBV28 and TRBJ2-7; D tentatively reads TRBD1 or TRBD2 (5 bases each). Germline V gene sequence: CDR1 MDHEN, CDR2 SYDVKM. Trimming took off 10 bases at V and 6 bases at J, with 19 bases between the two ends. The CDR3 runs to 13 residues. The CDR3 DNA sequence: TGTGCCACCCGGGGCCCAAGTCGCGGCGAGCAGTACTTC. Translating gives CATRGPSRGEQYF.

This sequence joins TRBV7-9 and TRBJ1-2; D is unclear. CDR1 and CDR2 from the germline V gene are SEHNR and FQNEAQ (reference sequence). V was trimmed by 5 bases and J by 7 bases, leaving 17 bases between them. There are 14 residues in the CDR3. The CDR3: CASSPHLGSGGYTF. The CDR3 DNA reads TGTGCCAGCAGCCCACACCTTGGGAGCGGTGGCTACACCTTC.

The chain recombines TRBV5-1 with TRBJ2-7; TRBD2 might be the D (7 bases). CDR1 and CDR2 (germline): SGHRS, YFSETQ. The CDR3 is 16 amino acids. V gave up 4 bases and J gave up 0 bases, with 17 bases separating them. The CDR3 DNA sequence: TGCGCCAGCAGCCTTCCGAGGGAGGGGGGCTCCTACGAGCAGTACTTC. Encoded protein: CASSLPREGGSYEQYF.

The table lists this clone with a count of one. V and J are TRBV12-5 and TRBJ2-1; the D call may be TRBD1 or TRBD2 (5 bases each). Germline values: CDR1 LGHNT, CDR2 FRNRAP. The CDR3 has 16 amino acids. V lost 7 bases, J lost 0 bases, and 16 bases lay in between. CDR3 loop: CASARGDGSSYNEQFF. The CDR3 region has the DNA TGTGCTAGTGCCCGAGGGGACGGAAGCTCCTACAATGAGCAGTTCTTC.

This clone has just one count. The rearrangement links TRBV7-9 to TRBJ1-2, with no clear D. The V gene lost 2 bases and the J gene lost 5 bases, with 9 bases spanning the gap. Per germline, CDR1 SEHNR and CDR2 FQNEAQ (reference sequence). CDR3 length equals 13 residues. CDR3 bases: TGTGCCAGCAGCTTACTCCAGGCTTATGGCTACACCTTC. It specifies CASSLLQAYGYTF. The whole variable domain, remainder taken from reference TRBV7-9 and TRBJ1-2, is DTGVSQNPRHKITKRGQNVTFRCDPISEHNRLYWYRQTLGQGPEFLTYFQNEAQLEKSRLLSDRFSAERPKGSFSTLEIQRTEQGDSAMYLCASSLLQAYGYTFGSGTRLTVV.